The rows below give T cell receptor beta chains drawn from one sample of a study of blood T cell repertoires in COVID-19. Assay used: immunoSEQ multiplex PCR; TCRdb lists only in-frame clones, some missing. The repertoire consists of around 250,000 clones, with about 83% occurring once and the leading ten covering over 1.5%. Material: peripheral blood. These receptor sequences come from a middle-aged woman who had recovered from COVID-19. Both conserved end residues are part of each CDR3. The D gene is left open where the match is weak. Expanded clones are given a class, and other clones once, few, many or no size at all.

DNA: TGTGCCAGCACCCCTCGACAGCTCGGGGGGCAGTACTTC; CDR3: CASTPRQLGGQYF; J: TRBJ2-7; size: .; D: .; V: TRBV28
DNA: TGTGCCAGCAGCTTAGAGCCAAGACAGCCCCAGCATTTT; CDR3: CASSLEPRQPQHF; J: TRBJ1-5; size: many; D: .; V: TRBV7-3
DNA: TGTGCCAGCAGTTATGGGCGATTTTATGAGCAGTTCTTC; CDR3: CASSYGRFYEQFF; J: TRBJ2-1; size: .; D: .; V: TRBV27
DNA: TGTGCCAGCAGCTCCCAGGGGGATAGCACAGATACGCAGTATTTT; CDR3: CASSSQGDSTDTQYF; J: TRBJ2-3; size: once; D: TRBD1; V: TRBV7-8
DNA: TGTGCCAGCAGTGAATATACAGTCTCTGGAAACACCATATATTTT; CDR3: CASSEYTVSGNTIYF; J: TRBJ1-3; size: .; D: .; V: TRBV2
DNA: TGTGCCTGGAGTGCCTTTGGACGGACGGGGTCCTACGAGCAGTACTTC; CDR3: CAWSAFGRTGSYEQYF; J: TRBJ2-7; size: .; D: .; V: TRBV30
DNA: TGTGCCTGGAGTGTCGGTGTGGCTGAAGCTTTCTTT; CDR3: CAWSVGVAEAFF; J: TRBJ1-1; size: once; D: .; V: TRBV30
DNA: TGCGCCAGCAGCTTCCTGGGCAGACAGGGTTCCTATAATTCACCCCTCCACTTT; CDR3: CASSFLGRQGSYNSPLHF; J: TRBJ1-6; size: .; D: TRBD1; V: TRBV5-1
DNA: TGTGCCAGCAGCAGACATTATCCACCCGAGCAGTACTTC; CDR3: CASSRHYPPEQYF; J: TRBJ2-7; size: .; D: .; V: TRBV6-5
DNA: TGTGCCAGCAGCTTAGTCCCGGTCTCCGGGAACACCATATATTTT; CDR3: CASSLVPVSGNTIYF; J: TRBJ1-3; size: .; D: .; V: TRBV5-5
DNA: TGTGCCAGCGGGGAGACCGGCACTGAAGCTTTCTTT; CDR3: CASGETGTEAFF; J: TRBJ1-1; size: .; D: .; V: TRBV6-5
DNA: TGTGCCAGCAGCTTAGAAGGGGGATCGAGCAATGAGCAGTTCTTC; CDR3: CASSLEGGSSNEQFF; J: TRBJ2-1; size: .; D: .; V: TRBV13
DNA: TGTGCCATCAAATACGGTGACAGGAACACTGAAGCTTTCTTT; CDR3: CAIKYGDRNTEAFF; J: TRBJ1-1; size: .; D: .; V: TRBV10-3
DNA: TGTGCCAGCAGAAGACAGGATAGAACCTACGAGCAGTACTTC; CDR3: CASRRQDRTYEQYF; J: TRBJ2-7; size: .; D: .; V: TRBV28
DNA: TGCGCCAGCAGCCAAGACGACAGGGGTTGGGATTCAGGAGGCTACACCTTC; CDR3: CASSQDDRGWDSGGYTF; J: TRBJ1-2; size: .; D: TRBD1; V: TRBV4-1
DNA: TGTGCCAGCAGTTTACGTGCAGGGCGGCGTGAGACCCAGTACTTC; CDR3: CASSLRAGRRETQYF; J: TRBJ2-5; size: .; D: .; V: TRBV28
DNA: TGTGCCAGCAGCTTCGGACAGGGGGCTGGAGAGACCCAGTACTTC; CDR3: CASSFGQGAGETQYF; J: TRBJ2-5; size: .; D: TRBD1; V: TRBV7-3
DNA: TGTGCCTGGAGTTCCCAGGACAGGGGAGGGCAGTACTTC; CDR3: CAWSSQDRGGQYF; J: TRBJ2-7; size: once; D: TRBD1; V: TRBV30
DNA: TGTGCCAGCAGCCACAGGGGCACGGGTGGCTACACCTTC; CDR3: CASSHRGTGGYTF; J: TRBJ1-2; size: .; D: .; V: TRBV3-1/TRBV3-2
DNA: TGTGCCACCAGTGATTCAATGACAGGCCACTATGGCTACACCTTC; CDR3: CATSDSMTGHYGYTF; J: TRBJ1-2; size: .; D: .; V: TRBV24-1
DNA: TGTGCCAGCAGCTCGAGCCTGGCTAACTATGGCTACACCTTC; CDR3: CASSSSLANYGYTF; J: TRBJ1-2; size: once; D: .; V: TRBV5-8
DNA: TGTGCCAGCAGCGTAACAGGGATCGCCGGGGAGCTGTTTTTT; CDR3: CASSVTGIAGELFF; J: TRBJ2-2; size: .; D: .; V: TRBV11-3
DNA: TGCGCCAGCAGCTTGGCGGGGAGCTCCTACAATGAGCAGTTCTTC; CDR3: CASSLAGSSYNEQFF; J: TRBJ2-1; size: .; D: .; V: TRBV5-1
DNA: TGTGCCATGCTAGTCTCAGATACGCAGTATTTT; CDR3: CAMLVSDTQYF; J: TRBJ2-3; size: .; D: .; V: TRBV10-3
DNA: TGTGCCAGCAGCCCCCGGGACACGGACTATGGCTACACCTTC; CDR3: CASSPRDTDYGYTF; J: TRBJ1-2; size: .; D: .; V: TRBV7-9
DNA: TGTGCCAGCAGCTTAATTCCACAAGAGACCCAGTACTTC; CDR3: CASSLIPQETQYF; J: TRBJ2-5; size: .; D: .; V: TRBV7-8
DNA: TGTGCCAGTACCCAGGGTAGCGGGGGGGCACCAGATACGCAGTATTTT; CDR3: CASTQGSGGAPDTQYF; J: TRBJ2-3; size: .; D: TRBD2; V: TRBV19
DNA: TGTGCCAGCAGCCCTTCGGGGTGGAGGACTGAAGCTTTCTTT; CDR3: CASSPSGWRTEAFF; J: TRBJ1-1; size: .; D: .; V: TRBV5-4
DNA: TGCAGCGTGGGATTGGGGGCGTCTAATGAAAAACTGTTTTTT; CDR3: CSVGLGASNEKLFF; J: TRBJ1-4; size: .; D: .; V: TRBV29-1
DNA: TGTGCCACCAGTGACGACAGGGGGCTTTGGAACACCGGGGAGCTGTTTTTT; CDR3: CATSDDRGLWNTGELFF; J: TRBJ2-2; size: .; D: TRBD1; V: TRBV24-1
DNA: TGTGCCAGCAGTGGGGGGACACCTCACCAAAAAATGAACACTGAAGCTTTCTTT; CDR3: CASSGGTPHQKMNTEAFF; J: TRBJ1-1; size: .; D: .; V: TRBV6-1
DNA: TGTGCCAGCAGCCATACTAGCGGGGGGGCTTACGAGCAGTACTTC; CDR3: CASSHTSGGAYEQYF; J: TRBJ2-7; size: .; D: TRBD2; V: TRBV3-1/TRBV3-2
DNA: TGTGCCAGCTCCCCCAGTAAATACACTGAAGCTTTCTTT; CDR3: CASSPSKYTEAFF; J: TRBJ1-1; size: once; D: .; V: TRBV18
DNA: TGTGCCAGCAGCTTGGCCGGGACAGGGGTCCTTTCACCCCTCCACTTT; CDR3: CASSLAGTGVLSPLHF; J: TRBJ1-6; size: .; D: TRBD1; V: TRBV5-5
DNA: TGTGCCAGCAGTTACCACCCACAGGGGTGGGGCTACACCTTC; CDR3: CASSYHPQGWGYTF; J: TRBJ1-2; size: .; D: TRBD1; V: TRBV6-5
DNA: TGTGCCAGCTCAGACAGCAGTCAGGACTATGGCTACACCTTC; CDR3: CASSDSSQDYGYTF; J: TRBJ1-2; size: .; D: .; V: TRBV27
DNA: TGTGCCAGCAGCTTTCAGGTCCAAGAGACCCAGTACTTC; CDR3: CASSFQVQETQYF; J: TRBJ2-5; size: .; D: .; V: TRBV5-4
DNA: TGTGCCAGCAGCGTAGGACGGACTCTCCCCGGTCATGGCTACACCTTC; CDR3: CASSVGRTLPGHGYTF; J: TRBJ1-2; size: .; D: .; V: TRBV9
DNA: TGTGCCAGCAGCTTAGATGGGGGGTATGGCTACACCTTC; CDR3: CASSLDGGYGYTF; J: TRBJ1-2; size: .; D: .; V: TRBV7-9
DNA: TGCGCCAGCAGTCGACAGGTTGACAAGCCCTACGAGCAGTACTTC; CDR3: CASSRQVDKPYEQYF; J: TRBJ2-7; size: .; D: .; V: TRBV4-1
DNA: TGTGCCAGCAGATGGACAGGGGCAAACTATGGCTACACCTTC; CDR3: CASRWTGANYGYTF; J: TRBJ1-2; size: .; D: TRBD1; V: TRBV5-4
DNA: TGTGCCACTGGACCGGGACAGGGTTTAGGTACGCAGTATTTT; CDR3: CATGPGQGLGTQYF; J: TRBJ2-3; size: .; D: TRBD1; V: TRBV2
DNA: TGTGCCAGCAGCCAGACAGGGGGAGGTGAAAAACTGTTTTTT; CDR3: CASSQTGGGEKLFF; J: TRBJ1-4; size: once; D: TRBD1; V: TRBV3-1/TRBV3-2
DNA: TGTGCCAGCAGCTTAAGGACAGGGACTGAAGCTTTCTTT; CDR3: CASSLRTGTEAFF; J: TRBJ1-1; size: few; D: TRBD1; V: TRBV5-4
DNA: TGTGCCAGCAGTTACTCGAGGTTTCAGCCCCAGCATTTT; CDR3: CASSYSRFQPQHF; J: TRBJ1-5; size: few; D: .; V: TRBV6-5
DNA: TGTGCCACCAGCAGAGAGGGGGGGGGTTCACCCCTCCACTTT; CDR3: CATSREGGGSPLHF; J: TRBJ1-6; size: .; D: .; V: TRBV15
DNA: TGTGCCAGCAGTGCGGGGGGAATTAATAGCAATCAGCCCCAGCATTTT; CDR3: CASSAGGINSNQPQHF; J: TRBJ1-5; size: .; D: .; V: TRBV6-1
DNA: TGTGCCTGGGGATTAGTTGCGGGACCCTCCCGCGGGGTGCAGTTCTTC; CDR3: CAWGLVAGPSRGVQFF; J: TRBJ2-1; size: .; D: .; V: TRBV30
DNA: TGTGCCATCAGTGAGTCGATAGGCAGGGGGCCAAATGAGCAGTTCTTC; CDR3: CAISESIGRGPNEQFF; J: TRBJ2-1; size: .; D: TRBD1; V: TRBV10-3
DNA: TGTGCCAGCAGCCCCCGACGGTCAGGTTCGGAGACCCAGTACTTC; CDR3: CASSPRRSGSETQYF; J: TRBJ2-5; size: .; D: .; V: TRBV9
DNA: TGTGCCAGCAGCCCCAACTACGAGCAGTACTTC; CDR3: CASSPNYEQYF; J: TRBJ2-7; size: .; D: .; V: TRBV2
DNA: TGTGCCAGCAGTGAAGGGGGGGTCAGGAGGACCGCCTCCTACGAGCAGTACTTC; CDR3: CASSEGGVRRTASYEQYF; J: TRBJ2-7; size: .; D: .; V: TRBV6-1
DNA: TGCAGTGCTAGTAGGACAGGTGGGGATCAGCCCCAGCATTTT; CDR3: CSASRTGGDQPQHF; J: TRBJ1-5; size: .; D: TRBD1; V: TRBV20-1
DNA: TGTGCCAGTAGTATCAGGGGGCTGGGCACTGAAGCTTTCTTT; CDR3: CASSIRGLGTEAFF; J: TRBJ1-1; size: .; D: TRBD1; V: TRBV19
DNA: TGTGCCAGCAGTTACTCTACAGCCACAGATACGCAGTATTTT; CDR3: CASSYSTATDTQYF; J: TRBJ2-3; size: .; D: .; V: TRBV6-5